These 25 T cell receptor beta chains share one sample of origin, sequenced in a study of post-analysis software for immune sequencing data. The TCR beta cDNA libraries carried unique molecular identifiers. TCRdb re-called the PCR reads with MiXCR, one entry per CDR3 protein. The data show about 770,000 distinct CDR3 sequences, around 45% seen once. Study-level points and caveats: A few TRBV segments occurring more often in patients than controls included TRBV5-6, TRBV5-1 and TRBV20-1.

No antigen has been identified for these receptors. Sequencing used blood. Every receptor here comes from a girl aged 5-17 years with multiple sclerosis.

V usage is TRBV20-1 and J usage is TRBJ2-1; 7 bases match TRBD2. CDR1 and CDR2 (germline): DFQATT, SNEGSKA (reference sequence). This CDR3 spans 15 amino acids. J gave up 4 bases and V 6 bases, and 12 bases lay outside the gene matches. The CDR3 protein is CSAHASGGTYNEQFF. Here the CDR3 DNA reads TGCAGTGCACACGCTAGCGGCGGGACGTACAATGAGCAGTTCTTC.

The sample holds a few counts of this clonotype. The chain carries TRBV6-5 and TRBJ2-5; weak D call: TRBD1 (6 bases). The CDR3 consists of 12 residues. The ends were cut back, 4 bases at V and 7 bases at J, with 10 bases in the middle. The germline V gene has CDR1 MNHEY and CDR2 SVGAGI. CDR3 bases: TGTGCCAGCAGTTCGACGGACAGGACCCAGTACTTC. Translating it yields CASSSTDRTQYF.

This clonotype turned up a few times. V gene TRBV5-1 combines with J gene TRBJ2-3; a possible D gene is TRBD1 (5 bases). Trimming left V 0 bases short and J 5 bases short, with 10 bases between. The CDR3 loop spans 14 amino acids. Germline-derived CDR1 and CDR2 are SGHRS and YFSETQ. CDR3 nucleotides: TGCGCCAGCAGCTTGGATCCCCAGGGAGATACGCAGTATTTT. Translation gives CASSLDPQGDTQYF.

This chain joins TRBV12-3 or TRBV12-4 and TRBJ1-1, with 8 bases matching TRBD1. The CDR3 extends over 14 amino acids. The V gene end was trimmed by 6 bases and the J gene end by 4 bases; junction bases not matched to a gene: 7. The CDR3 here is CASSPDREGTEAFF. The CDR3 DNA sequence: TGTGCCAGCAGCCCGGACAGGGAAGGCACTGAAGCTTTCTTT.

This clonotype has only a few counts. The gene calls are TRBV7-2 and TRBJ1-5; 9 nucleotides align to TRBD1. Germline V gives CDR1 SGHTA, CDR2 FQGNSA. The V gene end was trimmed by 8 bases and the J gene end by 4 bases; junction bases not matched to a gene: 6. This CDR3 is 14 amino acids long. The CDR3 protein is CASRGQGPNQPQHF. As DNA, the CDR3 is TGTGCCAGCCGGGGACAGGGCCCAAATCAGCCCCAGCATTTT.

The CDR3 here is CSARVPNQPQHF. DNA of the CDR3: TGCAGCGCTAGAGTTCCCAATCAGCCCCAGCATTTT. The chain joins TRBV29-1 to TRBJ1-5; no clear D gene. CDR1 SQVTM and CDR2 ANQGSEA come from the germline V gene. The CDR3 is 12 residues long. V lost 7 bases, J lost 3 bases, and 10 bases lay in between.

This sequence joins TRBV12-5 and TRBJ2-7; a weak D match, TRBD2 (6 bases). Per germline, CDR1 LGHNT and CDR2 FRNRAP. The V and J ends lost 0 bases and 0 bases respectively, with 15 bases between them. The CDR3 sequence is 17 residues long. CDR3 DNA: TGTGCTAGTGGTTTGGTACTGGGCGGGGTCAGCTCCTACGAGCAGTACTTC. Encoded protein: CASGLVLGGVSSYEQYF.

This chain links TRBV7-8 with TRBJ2-5, with D perhaps matching TRBD2 (5 bases). Germline values: CDR1 SGHVS, CDR2 FQNEAQ. The CDR3 length is 13 residues. The V gene lost 5 bases and the J gene lost 7 bases, with 14 bases spanning the gap. CDR3 sequence (DNA): TGTGCCAGCAGCCGCCTAGTTGGAGGGACCCAGTACTTC. Translation: CASSRLVGGTQYF.

CDR3 in amino acids: CASSFLRASNTGELFF. The CDR3 coding sequence is TGTGCCAGCAGCTTTCTCCGGGCTTCGAACACCGGGGAGCTGTTTTTT. This chain joins TRBV7-2 and TRBJ2-2; D is undetermined. The CDR3 is 16 residues long. Germline-derived CDR1 and CDR2 are SGHTA and FQGNSA. Trimming removed 3 bases from V and 0 bases from J, with 11 bases in between. The full variable domain, in which reference TRBV7-2 and TRBJ2-2 provide the parts outside the CDR3, is GAGVSQSPSNKVTEKGKDVELRCDPISGHTALYWYRQSLGQGLEFLIYFQGNSAPDKSGLPSDRFSAERTGGSVSTLTIQRTQQEDSAVYLCASSFLRASNTGELFFGEGSRLTVL.

The chain employs TRBV5-1 and TRBJ2-7; D is uncertain. CDR1 and CDR2 (germline): SGHRS, YFSETQ. There are 15 residues in the CDR3. Trimming pared 4 bases from V and 7 bases from J, leaving 21 bases between. The DNA of the CDR3 is TGCGCCAGCAGCCCGTGGAGCGACCCGGGCGAAGAGCAGTACTTC. This sequence encodes CASSPWSDPGEEQYF.

This clonotype has a handful of counts. CDR3 nucleotides: TGCAGTGCTTACCAGGACCGTACCTACGAGCAGTACTTC. It translates to CSAYQDRTYEQYF. The genes are TRBV20-1 and TRBJ2-7, with no clear D. The V gene lost 5 bases and the J gene lost 2 bases, with 13 bases spanning the gap. Germline assignment: CDR1 DFQATT and CDR2 SNEGSKA (reference sequence). This CDR3 region has 13 residues.

The table lists this clonotype with a count of one. The chain joins TRBV29-1 to TRBJ2-7; 10 bases fit TRBD2. The CDR3 has 13 residues. The V and J ends lost 5 bases and 4 bases, in that order; junction bases with no gene match: 5. Germline CDR1 and CDR2: SQVTM and ANQGSEA. The CDR3 nucleotides are TGCAGCGTTCCGGGACTAGCGAGGTACGAGCAGTACTTC. Encoded protein: CSVPGLARYEQYF.

In its sample, this clonotype was seen a few times. The genes are TRBV5-6 and TRBJ2-5; a weak D match, TRBD1 (5 bases). V was shortened by 4 bases and J by 11 bases, with 12 bases between the two germline ends. This CDR3 comprises 11 residues. Germline V gene data show CDR1 as SGHDT and CDR2 as YYEEEE. CDR3 residues: CASSRGAEQYF. The DNA for the CDR3 is TGTGCCAGCAGCCGTGGGGCAGAGCAGTACTTC.

Here the CDR3 reads CSARWDRAEQYF. CDR3 bases: TGCAGTGCTAGGTGGGACAGGGCCGAGCAGTACTTC. The chain links TRBV20-1 to TRBJ2-7; TRBD1 matches 9 bases. The V gene's germline CDR1 is DFQATT and CDR2 SNEGSKA (reference sequence). V was pared by 3 bases and J by 6 bases, with 3 bases of the junction left unmatched. The CDR3 covers 12 residues.

The gene calls are TRBV25-1 and TRBJ1-2; D perhaps matches TRBD1 (6 bases). V was shortened by 8 bases and J by 8 bases, with 15 bases between the two germline ends. Germline CDR1 is MGHDK and CDR2 is SYGVNS. The CDR3 covers 12 residues. CDR3 protein: CASRGPGSGYTF. CDR3 coding DNA: TGTGCCAGCCGGGGGCCAGGGTCGGGCTACACCTTC.

This sequence joins TRBV9 and TRBJ2-5, with TRBD1 matching over 7 bases. The CDR3 contains 16 residues. Germline assignment: CDR1 SGDLS and CDR2 YYNGEE. V was pared by 2 bases and J by 2 bases, with 9 bases of the junction left unmatched. The CDR3 sequence is CASSVGPTGRQETQYF. The CDR3 region has the DNA TGTGCCAGCAGCGTGGGCCCGACAGGGCGGCAAGAGACCCAGTACTTC.

The rearrangement joins TRBV13 to TRBJ1-2; 7 positions agree with TRBD1. Trimming cost V 5 bases and J 1 base; bases outside gene matches: 4. CDR3 size: 14 residues. Per germline, CDR1 PRHDT and CDR2 FYEKMQ (reference sequence). The CDR3, as DNA: TGTGCCAGCAGCCAGGGACAGAGTAACTATGGCTACACCTTC. As protein: CASSQGQSNYGYTF.

The V call is TRBV20-1, the J call TRBJ1-2; D is perhaps TRBD1 (6 bases). The length of the CDR3 is 16 residues. CDR1 is DFQATT and CDR2 is SNEGSKA in the germline V gene (reference sequence). Between the trimmed V and J ends, which lost 0 bases and 4 bases, there was a span of 18 bases. The chain's CDR3 is CSARDPGQTAPYGYTF. The CDR3 nucleotides are TGCAGTGCTAGAGATCCCGGACAGACAGCGCCCTATGGCTACACCTTC.

This clonotype came up a few times. The chain uses TRBV15 and TRBJ2-5; 7 bases agree with TRBD2. Germline trimming cut 0 bases from V and 0 bases from J; bases unmatched to any gene: 10. This CDR3 has 18 amino acids. Germline V gene sequence: CDR1 LNHNV, CDR2 YYDKDF (reference sequence). This CDR3 is CATSRDQGGQRDQETQYF. CDR3 DNA: TGTGCCACCAGCAGAGATCAGGGAGGGCAGAGAGACCAAGAGACCCAGTACTTC. Full variable domain (remainder filled in from reference TRBV15 and TRBJ2-5): DAMVIQNPRYQVTQFGKPVTLSCSQTLNHNVMYWYQQKSSQAPKLLFHYYDKDFNNEADTPDNFQSRRPNTSFCFLDIRSPGLGDTAMYLCATSRDQGGQRDQETQYFGPGTRLLVL.

As concerns this clonotype: A much larger clone is a single base away; this may be a read error. This chain joins TRBV4-1 and TRBJ2-7; TRBD1 or TRBD2 may be the D gene (5 bases each). V lost 4 bases, J lost 2 bases, and 18 bases lay in between. The CDR3 sequence is 16 residues long. Germline loops: CDR1 MGHRA, CDR2 YSYEKL. Here the CDR3 reads CASSRGKGMGTYEQYF. CDR3 nucleotides: TGCGCCAGCAGCCGAGGGAAGGGGATGGGGACCTACGAGCAGTACTTC.

The chain combines TRBV9 with TRBJ2-5; 7 bases align to TRBD1. The J call may not be correct, given that the DNA end is closer to TRBJ2-7. CDR3 size: 13 residues. CDR1 and CDR2 from the germline V gene are SGDLS and YYNGEE. The chain's CDR3 is CASSPPRGLEQYF. The CDR3, as DNA: TGTGCCAGCAGCCCCCCGAGGGGGCTCGAGCAGTACTTC.

This clonotype was seen more than once but under ten times. This chain uses TRBV12-3 or TRBV12-4 with TRBJ2-7; 9 bases are a match to TRBD1. Trimming at V came to 0 bases and at J to 5 bases, leaving 8 bases not matched to a gene. This CDR3 has 16 amino acids. CDR3 in DNA: TGTGCCAGCAGTTTAGCCCTGACAGGGGGTAACCACGAGCAGTACTTC. Translating gives CASSLALTGGNHEQYF.

This chain connects TRBV4-1 to TRBJ2-1; 9 positions match TRBD2. The CDR3 is 17 amino acids. Germline CDR1 reads MGHRA; CDR2 reads YSYEKL. The junction had 8 bases not matched to a gene; V was cut back by 1 base and J by 4 bases. The CDR3 DNA reads as TGCGCCAGCAGCCAAGGTCGGCTAGCGGGATTATACAATGAGCAGTTCTTC. Translating gives CASSQGRLAGLYNEQFF.

This chain links TRBV20-1 with TRBJ2-7, with 9 nucleotides matching TRBD2. The CDR3 is 15 amino acids. Unmatched junction bases numbered 16, after V lost 6 bases and J lost 7 bases. In germline, CDR1 is DFQATT, CDR2 SNEGSKA (reference sequence). The CDR3 coding sequence is TGCAGTGCCCCCCTAGGGCTAGCGGGGACCACGGAGCAGTACTTC. This gives the protein CSAPLGLAGTTEQYF.

The genes are TRBV19 and TRBJ1-1, with D uncertain. This CDR3 has 14 residues. V was cut by 7 bases and J by 5 bases, with 17 bases left in between. Germline V gene data show CDR1 as LNHDA and CDR2 as SQIVND (reference sequence). In DNA form, the CDR3 reads TGTGCCAGTAAGATGATGGAAGGGAGGACTGAAGCTTTCTTT. It codes for CASKMMEGRTEAFF. The whole variable domain, remainder taken from reference TRBV19 and TRBJ1-1, is DGGITQSPKYLFRKEGQNVTLSCEQNLNHDAMYWYRQDPGQGLRLIYYSQIVNDFQKGDIAEGYSVSREKKESFPLTVTSAQKNPTAFYLCASKMMEGRTEAFFGQGTRLTVV.